This T cell receptor beta chain was obtained from a study of blood T cell repertoires in COVID-19. Patients in Seattle were enrolled during active infection, then followed longitudinally. This CDR3 region has 16 residues. After removal of 1 base from V and 3 bases from J, the junction contained 7 bases not matched to a gene. Germline V lookup: CDR1 SGHDN, CDR2 FVKESK. Profiling relied on immunoSEQ multiplex PCR, and the TCRdb table lists in-frame clones only, not all of them. The top ten hold more than 3% of the sample, which has roughly 120,000 clones, around 90% seen once. The sample consisted of peripheral blood. The chain recombines TRBV14 with TRBJ2-3, with TRBD2 identical over 7 bases. This TCR was sampled from a woman in her fifties or sixties with COVID-19, enrolled during active disease. CDR3 sequence (DNA): TGTGCCAGCAGCCAAGCCGCGGGGGAGATAACAGATACGCAGTATTTT. Amino acids: CASSQAAGEITDTQYF.